This T cell receptor beta chain was captured in a study of blood T cell repertoires in COVID-19 (TCRdb year 2020). Looking at the study overall: The collaborator samples originated in the United States, Italy and Spain and spanned the acute and convalescent phases of COVID-19. The dataset comprised deeply sampled blood TCRbeta repertoires from subjects exposed to, actively infected with, or recovered from COVID-19. The samples were drawn from the first 160 participants of the ongoing ImmuneRACE study and from 1,254 subjects provided by 6 global collaborators. The repertoires were released in a freely available public database intended as a resource for research on the immune response to SARS-CoV-2. Where available, HLA class I and class II types were taken from metadata supplied by the sample provider and were not determined by assay-based typing. The prospective study material was composed of cDNA or gDNA derived from T cells, B-cell-depleted T cells, or PBMCs. A de-identified subject ID, COVID-19 status, age in years and sex were almost always included in the sample metadata. General findings and caveats noted by the study authors: Clinical and demographic metadata were provided uncurated, with the amount varying by source and participant.

TCRbeta CDR3 regions were amplified from genomic DNA using the immunoSEQ Assay, a bias-controlled multiplex PCR. From the authors' description of their analysis: Within the assay, amplification of reference gene primers was used to estimate how many nucleated cells each sample contained. Sequence reads were collapsed and filtered to measure the absolute abundance of every unique TCRbeta CDR3 rearrangement. For each sample, productive Simpson clonality was calculated as the square root of Simpson's diversity index across productive rearrangements. TCRdb limited this immuneACCESS table to in-frame rearrangements with V and J called. A share of clones is missing; checked studies link under half to unresolved V genes, and the rest is unexplained. Clone size and V and J calls were adopted from that table, with D and trimming inferred from the DNA. The sample yields about 300,000 clones; about 89% were counted once. The ten largest clones represent 5% to 7% of the sample.

The CDR3 has 15 amino acids, counting the end cysteine and phenylalanine. The entry retains the CDR3 DNA only, 45 bases that are in frame from base 1. The junction shows trimming of 3 bases on V and 2 bases on J, and the gene matches do not reach 7 bases of it. In the germline V gene, CDR1 corresponds to SGHRS and CDR2 to YFSETQ. In the case of this clone: Its antigen is still unknown. No base quality information exists; no much larger clone differs at one position.

Samples from volunteer blood donors who had recovered from COVID-19 were contributed by a second Seattle source. The collaborating institutions used their own protocols to collect whole blood in K2EDTA tubes. For TCRbeta analysis, collaborators shipped samples as frozen whole blood, isolated PBMCs, or DNA extracted from either of those sample types. This clonotype was obtained from a man younger than 30 who had recovered from COVID-19. Recombination joined TRBV5-1 with TRBJ1-1, and 7 junctional nucleotides match TRBD1. Sequencing was performed on peripheral blood. For the CDR3, the sequence is CASSWGQSKNTEAFF. The DNA is as follows: TGCGCCAGCAGCTGGGGACAGTCCAAAAACACTGAAGCTTTCTTT.